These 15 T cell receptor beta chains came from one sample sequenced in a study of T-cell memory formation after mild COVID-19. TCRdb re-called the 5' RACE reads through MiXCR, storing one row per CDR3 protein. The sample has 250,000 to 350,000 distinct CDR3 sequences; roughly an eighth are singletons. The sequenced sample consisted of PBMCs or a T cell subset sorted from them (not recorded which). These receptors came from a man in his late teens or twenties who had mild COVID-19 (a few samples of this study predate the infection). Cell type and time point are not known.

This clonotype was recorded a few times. The CDR3 loop is CASSLTQQIAKNIQYF. DNA of the CDR3: TGTGCCAGCAGCTTGACCCAGCAGATAGCCAAAAACATTCAGTACTTC. The chain is built from TRBV7-2 and TRBJ2-4; D ambiguous. The CDR3 has 16 amino acids. Looked up from germline, CDR1 is SGHTA and CDR2 is FQGNSA. Trimming stripped 3 bases from V and 0 bases from J, with 12 bases between.

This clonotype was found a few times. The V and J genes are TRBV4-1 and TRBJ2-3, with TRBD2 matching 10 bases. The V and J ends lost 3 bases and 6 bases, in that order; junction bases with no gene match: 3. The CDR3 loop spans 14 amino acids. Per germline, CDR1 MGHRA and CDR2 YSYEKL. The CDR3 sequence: CASSQERGGDTQYF. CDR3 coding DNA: TGCGCCAGCAGCCAGGAGCGGGGGGGGGATACGCAGTATTTT.

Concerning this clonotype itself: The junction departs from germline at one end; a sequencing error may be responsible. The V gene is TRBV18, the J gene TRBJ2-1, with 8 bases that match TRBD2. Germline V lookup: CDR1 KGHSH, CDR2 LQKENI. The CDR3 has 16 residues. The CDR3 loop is CASSPPGGSSYNEQFF. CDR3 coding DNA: TGTGCAAGCTCACCACCGGGGGGGAGCTCCTACAATGAGCAGTTCTTC.

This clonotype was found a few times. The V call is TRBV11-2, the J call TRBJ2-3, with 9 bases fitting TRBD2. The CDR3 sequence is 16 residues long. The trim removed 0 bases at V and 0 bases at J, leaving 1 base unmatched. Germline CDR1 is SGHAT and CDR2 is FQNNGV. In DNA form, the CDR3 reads TGTGCCAGCAGCTTAGATGGACTAGCGAGCACAGATACGCAGTATTTT. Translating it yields CASSLDGLASTDTQYF.

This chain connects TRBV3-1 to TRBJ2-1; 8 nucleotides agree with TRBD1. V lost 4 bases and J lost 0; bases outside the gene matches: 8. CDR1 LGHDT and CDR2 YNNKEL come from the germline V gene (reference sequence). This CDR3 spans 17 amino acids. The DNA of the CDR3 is TGTGCCAGCAGCCTATCGGGCAGGGGGCCCTCCTACAATGAGCAGTTCTTC. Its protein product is CASSLSGRGPSYNEQFF.

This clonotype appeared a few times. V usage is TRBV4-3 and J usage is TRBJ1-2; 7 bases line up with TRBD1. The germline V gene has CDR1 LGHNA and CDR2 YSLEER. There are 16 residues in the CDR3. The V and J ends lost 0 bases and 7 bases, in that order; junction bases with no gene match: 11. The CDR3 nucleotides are TGCGCCAGCAGCCAAGATAGCACCCGTAGGGGGCTTGGCTACACCTTC. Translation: CASSQDSTRRGLGYTF.

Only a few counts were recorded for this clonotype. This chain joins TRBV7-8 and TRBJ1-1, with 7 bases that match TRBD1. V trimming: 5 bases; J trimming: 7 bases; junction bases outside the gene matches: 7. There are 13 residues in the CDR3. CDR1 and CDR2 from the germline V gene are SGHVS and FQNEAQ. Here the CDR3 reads CASSRQGGGEAFF. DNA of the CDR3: TGTGCCAGCAGCAGACAGGGAGGGGGTGAAGCTTTCTTT. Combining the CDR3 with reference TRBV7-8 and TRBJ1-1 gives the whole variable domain GAGVSQSPRYKVAKRGQDVALRCDPISGHVSLFWYQQALGQGPEFLTYFQNEAQLDKSGLPSDRFFAERPEGSVSTLKIQRTQQEDSAVYLCASSRQGGGEAFFGQGTRLTVV.

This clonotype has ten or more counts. The CDR3 coding sequence is TGTGCCAGCAGCTTTGCAGGAACCAGCAACTATGGCTACACCTTC. This sequence encodes CASSFAGTSNYGYTF. V and J are TRBV11-2 and TRBJ1-2; D unclear. Trimming removed 3 bases at V and 2 bases at J, with 13 bases between. The CDR3 is made up of 15 amino acids. Germline V lookup: CDR1 SGHAT, CDR2 FQNNGV.

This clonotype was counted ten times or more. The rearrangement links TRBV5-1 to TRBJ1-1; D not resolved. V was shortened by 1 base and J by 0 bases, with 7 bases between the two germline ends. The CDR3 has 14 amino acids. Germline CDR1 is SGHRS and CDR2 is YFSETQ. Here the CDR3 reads CASSLYQLNTEAFF. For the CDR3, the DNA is TGCGCCAGCAGCTTGTACCAGCTGAACACTGAAGCTTTCTTT.

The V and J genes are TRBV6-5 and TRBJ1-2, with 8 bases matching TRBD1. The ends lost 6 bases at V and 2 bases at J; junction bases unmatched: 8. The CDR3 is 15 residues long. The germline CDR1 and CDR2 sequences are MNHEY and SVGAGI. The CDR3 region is CASRVEDRANYGYTF. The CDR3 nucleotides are TGTGCCAGCAGGGTTGAGGACAGGGCAAACTATGGCTACACCTTC.

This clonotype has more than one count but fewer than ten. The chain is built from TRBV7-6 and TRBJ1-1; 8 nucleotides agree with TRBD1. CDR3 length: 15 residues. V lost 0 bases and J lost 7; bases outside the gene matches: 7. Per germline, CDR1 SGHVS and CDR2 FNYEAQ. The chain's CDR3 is CASSLAGQGAGEAFF. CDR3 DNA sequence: TGTGCCAGCAGCTTAGCGGGGCAGGGGGCAGGTGAAGCTTTCTTT.

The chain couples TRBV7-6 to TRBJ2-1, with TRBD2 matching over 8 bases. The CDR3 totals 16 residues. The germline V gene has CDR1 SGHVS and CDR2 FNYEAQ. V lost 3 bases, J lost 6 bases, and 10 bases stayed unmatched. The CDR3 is CASSLAGGAFTNEQFF. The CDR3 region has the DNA TGTGCCAGCAGCTTGGCCGGGGGGGCCTTTACCAATGAGCAGTTCTTC.

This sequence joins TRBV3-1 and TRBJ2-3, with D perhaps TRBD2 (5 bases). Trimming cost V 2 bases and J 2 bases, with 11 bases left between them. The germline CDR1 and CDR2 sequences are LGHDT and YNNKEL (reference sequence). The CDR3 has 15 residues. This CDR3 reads CASSQRGASTDTQYF. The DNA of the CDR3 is TGTGCCAGCAGCCAACGGGGTGCCTCCACAGATACGCAGTATTTT.

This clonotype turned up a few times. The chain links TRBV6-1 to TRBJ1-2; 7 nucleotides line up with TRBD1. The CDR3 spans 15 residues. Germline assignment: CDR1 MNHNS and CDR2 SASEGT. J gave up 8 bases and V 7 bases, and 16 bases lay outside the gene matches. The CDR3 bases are TGTGCCAGCACCGGAATCCTTCAGGGGGGATACGGCTACACCTTC. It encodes CASTGILQGGYGYTF.

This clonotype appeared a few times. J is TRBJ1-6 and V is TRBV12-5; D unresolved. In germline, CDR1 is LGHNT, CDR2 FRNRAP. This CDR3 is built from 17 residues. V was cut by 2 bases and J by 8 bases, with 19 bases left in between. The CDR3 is CASGLISSPGPHSPLHF. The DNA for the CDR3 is TGTGCTAGTGGTTTGATCTCTTCGCCAGGTCCTCATTCACCCCTCCACTTT. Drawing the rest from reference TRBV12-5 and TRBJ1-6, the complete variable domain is DARVTQTPRHKVTEMGQEVTMRCQPILGHNTVFWYRQTMMQGLELLAYFRNRAPLDDSGMPKDRFSAEMPDATLATLKIQPSEPRDSAVYFCASGLISSPGPHSPLHFGNGTRLTVT.